Below, 8 T cell receptor beta chains from the same sample are listed, as sequenced in a study of graft-versus-host responses after intestinal transplantation. Some clones are missing from TCRdb's copy, which holds only in-frame ones; the method was immunoSEQ multiplex PCR. The data contain 60,000 to 65,000 clones, 89% of them singletons. Both intraepithelial and lamina propria lymphocytes were released by processing graft tissue. The material sequenced was ileum tissue, taken about 350 days after transplant. The receptors derive from a human patient who received an intestinal transplant, so some T cells may come from the graft donor.

The chain combines TRBV4-2 with TRBJ2-3; D may be TRBD2 (5 bases). The CDR3 loop spans 13 amino acids. Germline V gene data show CDR1 as LGHNA and CDR2 as YNFKEQ. With 0 bases removed from V and 5 bases from J, the gap between germline ends came to 6 bases. In nucleotides, the CDR3 is TGTGCCAGCAGCCAAGATGAGGGAGATACGCAGTATTTT. The encoded protein is CASSQDEGDTQYF.

This clone was detected only once. V and J are TRBV6-5 and TRBJ1-1; 7 bases map to TRBD1. This CDR3 region has 15 residues. The germline V gene has CDR1 MNHEY and CDR2 SVGAGI. V shed 0 bases and J 5 bases; nucleotides not matched to a gene: 6. CDR3 sequence reads: CASSYSSQGETEAFF. The CDR3 coding sequence is TGTGCCAGCAGTTACTCGAGTCAGGGGGAAACTGAAGCTTTCTTT.

The chain links TRBV14 to TRBJ2-1; D is unresolved. The V gene's germline CDR1 is SGHDN and CDR2 FVKESK. V lost 1 base and J lost 3, with 4 bases in between. The length of the CDR3 is 13 residues. In DNA, the CDR3 is TGTGCCAGCAGCCAAGGTGACTACAATGAGCAGTTCTTC. It encodes CASSQGDYNEQFF.

This clone appeared once. The V and J genes are TRBV28 and TRBJ2-7; TRBD2 matches at 8 bases. The CDR3 consists of 17 residues. From germline, CDR1 is MDHEN and CDR2 SYDVKM. With V trimmed by 2 bases and J by 4 bases, 13 bases remained unmatched. CDR3 protein: CASSLQIAGPPAYEQYF. CDR3 sequence (DNA): TGTGCCAGCAGTTTACAAATAGCGGGACCGCCAGCTTACGAGCAGTACTTC. The whole variable domain, filled in from reference TRBV28 and TRBJ2-7, reads DVKVTQSSRYLVKRTGEKVFLECVQDMDHENMFWYRQDPGLGLRLIYFSYDVKMKEKGDIPEGYSVSREKKERFSLILESASTNQTSMYLCASSLQIAGPPAYEQYFGPGTRLTVT.

The chain joins TRBV5-6 to TRBJ1-6; D may be TRBD1 (5 bases). The CDR3 is made up of 14 amino acids. The V end was cut by 7 bases, the J end by 8 bases, with 16 bases between. The germline CDR1 and CDR2 sequences are SGHDT and YYEEEE. The DNA of the CDR3 is TGTGCCAGCGGACCGACAGAAAGTTATTCACCCCTCCACTTT. Its translation is CASGPTESYSPLHF.

The rearrangement joins TRBV5-4 to TRBJ1-1, with D unresolved. The CDR3 contains 12 residues. Trimming removed 6 bases from V and 1 base from J, with 7 bases in between. The germline CDR1 and CDR2 sequences are SGHNT and YYREEE (reference sequence). The CDR3 region has the DNA TGTGCCAGCACCGACCCGAACACTGAAGCTTTCTTT. Translated, it gives CASTDPNTEAFF. Full variable domain (outside the CDR3, taken from reference TRBV5-4 and TRBJ1-1): ETGVTQSPTHLIKTRGQQVTLRCSSQSGHNTVSWYQQALGQGPQFIFQYYREEENGRGNFPPRFSGLQFPNYSSELNVNALELDDSALYLCASTDPNTEAFFGQGTRLTVV.

The chain uses TRBV13 and TRBJ2-2; D not certain. Germline loops: CDR1 PRHDT, CDR2 FYEKMQ (reference sequence). This CDR3 has 15 residues. V was cut by 4 bases and J by 1 base, with 10 bases left in between. The CDR3 DNA is TGTGCCAGCAGCTCTAGGACGAGGAACACCGGGGAGCTGTTTTTT. As protein: CASSSRTRNTGELFF.

The chain combines TRBV7-6 with TRBJ2-7; possible D gene TRBD1, 6 bases. The CDR3 is made up of 14 amino acids. Trimming cost V 0 bases and J 2 bases, with 8 bases left between them. The V gene's germline CDR1 is SGHVS and CDR2 FNYEAQ. The CDR3 DNA sequence: TGTGCCAGCAGCTTAGCCGGACAGACCTACGAGCAGTACTTC. Translating it yields CASSLAGQTYEQYF.